This is a list of T cell receptor beta chains from one sample in a study of T cell responses to AZD1222 COVID-19 vaccine. TCRdb's table, derived via immunoSEQ multiplex PCR, lists solely in-frame clones and lacks some. The table includes about 150,000 clones, around 87% detected once. This sample comprised peripheral blood, obtained on day 0 of AZD1222 vaccination. The receptor set was obtained from an adult in good health. The CDR3 runs from the conserved cysteine through the conserved F or W. Fields, in order: CDR3 protein, CDR3 DNA, clone size, J gene, V gene, D gene. D genes are given only for firm matches. The listing skips clone size in some rows; elsewhere it reads once, few, many or a size class.

CASSQTSGRTDTQYF TGTGCCAGCAGCCAAACTAGCGGGAGGACAGATACGCAGTATTTT - TRBJ2-3 TRBV7-3 TRBD2
CASRRGGEKLFF TGTGCCAGCAGGCGGGGTGGTGAAAAACTGTTTTTT - TRBJ1-4 TRBV6-5 -
CASSLVAGGLKDEQFF TGTGCCAGCAGCTTAGTAGCGGGAGGGCTTAAGGATGAGCAGTTCTTC - TRBJ2-1 TRBV7-6 TRBD2
CASSFPAGHNTEAFF TGTGCCAGCAGCTTTCCCGCAGGGCACAACACTGAAGCTTTCTTT - TRBJ1-1 TRBV11-3 -
CASSPQERNSPLHF TGTGCCAGCTCACCCCAGGAGCGGAATTCACCCCTCCACTTT - TRBJ1-6 TRBV18 -
CASSWDRTSGELFF TGTGCCAGCAGCTGGGACAGAACATCCGGGGAGCTGTTTTTT - TRBJ2-2 TRBV5-4 TRBD1
CASSLREGNEQYF TGTGCCAGCAGCTTACGTGAGGGAAACGAGCAGTACTTC - TRBJ2-7 TRBV7-3 -
CASSPGQNQPQHF TGTGCCAGCTCACCCGGACAGAATCAGCCCCAGCATTTT - TRBJ1-5 TRBV18 -
CASSIGASFTYEQYF TGTGCCAGTAGTATAGGGGCTTCGTTCACCTACGAGCAGTACTTC - TRBJ2-7 TRBV19 -
CASSQVAENYGYTF TGCGCCAGCAGCCAAGTGGCGGAAAACTATGGCTACACCTTC - TRBJ1-2 TRBV4-1 -
CASRPRAQNTEAFF TGTGCCAGCAGGCCAAGGGCGCAGAACACTGAAGCTTTCTTT - TRBJ1-1 TRBV3-1/TRBV3-2 -
CASRPGGGANYGYTF TGTGCCAGCAGACCCGGTGGGGGCGCTAACTATGGCTACACCTTC - TRBJ1-2 TRBV27 -
CASSLVPTADNEQFF TGCGCCAGCAGCTTGGTACCGACCGCTGACAATGAGCAGTTCTTC - TRBJ2-1 TRBV5-1 -
CASSLGTSGSYNEQFF TGTGCCAGCAGCTTAGGTACTAGCGGGAGCTACAATGAGCAGTTCTTC - TRBJ2-1 TRBV11-3 TRBD2
CASILTGGSLEAFF TGTGCCAGCATTTTGACAGGTGGTTCCCTGGAAGCTTTCTTT - TRBJ1-1 TRBV5-8 -
CASSIDSSNTEAFF TGTGCCAGTAGTATCGACAGCTCGAACACTGAAGCTTTCTTT once TRBJ1-1 TRBV19 -
CTSSQGSGNTDTQYF TGCACCAGCAGCCAAGGTAGTGGGAACACAGATACGCAGTATTTT - TRBJ2-3 TRBV1 -
CASSLVGGSGNTIYF TGTGCCAGCAGCTTAGTTGGGGGCTCTGGAAACACCATATATTTT - TRBJ1-3 TRBV7-8 -
CASSFGLAGEQFF TGTGCCAGCAGCTTCGGCCTAGCAGGCGAGCAGTTCTTC - TRBJ2-1 TRBV11-1 -
CSVGTVGNEQFF TGCAGCGTCGGGACAGTTGGAAATGAGCAGTTCTTC - TRBJ2-1 TRBV29-1 TRBD1
CASRLITKLAGDEEQYF TGTGCAAGTCGCTTAATAACTAAACTAGCGGGAGATGAAGAGCAGTACTTC once TRBJ2-7 TRBV12-2 -
CASSAGARPFYEQYF TGTGCCAGTAGTGCCGGAGCGCGGCCGTTCTACGAGCAGTACTTC once TRBJ2-7 TRBV19 -
CASSIQGRQPQHF TGTGCCAGCAGCATACAGGGCCGTCAGCCCCAGCATTTT - TRBJ1-5 TRBV12-3/TRBV12-4 -
CASSQAGGYEQYF TGTGCCAGCAGCCAGGCAGGGGGTTACGAGCAGTACTTC - TRBJ2-7 TRBV3-1/TRBV3-2 TRBD1
CASRTGGSRDTQYF TGTGCCAGCAGAACGGGAGGGTCGAGAGATACGCAGTATTTT - TRBJ2-3 TRBV6-5 TRBD2
CASTYGDLSGAFF TGTGCCAGCACCTACGGGGACCTAAGTGGAGCTTTCTTT - TRBJ1-1 TRBV6-6 -
CASRIPTNYGYTF TGTGCCAGCAGGATCCCTACTAACTATGGCTACACCTTC - TRBJ1-2 TRBV6-4 -
CASSRSYEQYF TGTGCCAGCTCTCGCTCCTACGAGCAGTACTTC - TRBJ2-7 TRBV18 -
CASRILTGGYGYTF TGTGCCAGCAGGATCTTGACAGGGGGTTATGGCTACACCTTC - TRBJ1-2 TRBV6-5 TRBD1
CASSATSGRADTQYF TGTGCCAGCAGTGCGACTAGCGGGAGGGCGGATACGCAGTATTTT - TRBJ2-3 TRBV2 TRBD2
CSVARGFNEKLFF TGCAGCGTTGCCCGGGGCTTTAATGAAAAACTGTTTTTT - TRBJ1-4 TRBV29-1 -